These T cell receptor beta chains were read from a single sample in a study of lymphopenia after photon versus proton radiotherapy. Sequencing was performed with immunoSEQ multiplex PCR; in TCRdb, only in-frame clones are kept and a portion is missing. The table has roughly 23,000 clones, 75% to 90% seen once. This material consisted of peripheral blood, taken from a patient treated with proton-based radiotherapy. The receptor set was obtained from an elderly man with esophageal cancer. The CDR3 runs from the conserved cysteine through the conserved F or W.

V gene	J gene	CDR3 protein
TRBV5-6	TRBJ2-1	CASSLPFPRPQHPIWQFF
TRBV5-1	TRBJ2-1	CASSLAGTIYNEQFF
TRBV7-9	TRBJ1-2	CASSLGQGYGYTF
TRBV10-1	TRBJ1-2	CASQGTTNYGYTF
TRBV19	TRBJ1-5	CASIDSPNQPQHF
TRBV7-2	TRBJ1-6	CASSFGTVGSPLHF
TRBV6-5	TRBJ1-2	CASSWEAGRYGYTF
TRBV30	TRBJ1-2	CAWSMIWGREYGYTF
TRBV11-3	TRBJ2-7	CASSLDGGAPNEQYF
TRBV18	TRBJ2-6	CASSPQIITGGSGANVLTF
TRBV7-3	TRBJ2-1	CASSPRPASEYNEQFF
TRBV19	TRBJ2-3	CASKGQGSGERPSTDTQYF
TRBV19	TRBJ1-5	CASSIDQRWGEDQPQHF
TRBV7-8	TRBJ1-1	CASSFAPGPLNTEAFF
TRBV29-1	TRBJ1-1	CSVDGYTEAFF
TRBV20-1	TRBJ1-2	CSAGSNYGYTF
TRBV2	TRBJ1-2	CASRDLGGYTF
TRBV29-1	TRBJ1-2	CSVAQGGDYGYTF
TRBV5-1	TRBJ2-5	CASSRTGETQYF
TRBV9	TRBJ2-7	CASSRRLAGVSEQYF
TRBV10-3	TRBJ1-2	CAISETDRLYGYTF
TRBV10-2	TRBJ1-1	CASSLIPGGAGTEAFF
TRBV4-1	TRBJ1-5	CASSQTWGRDDQPQHF
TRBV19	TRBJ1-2	CASSQPENYGYTF
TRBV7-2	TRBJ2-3	CASSLAGNTDTQYF
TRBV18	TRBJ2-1	CASSLGAGHEEQFF
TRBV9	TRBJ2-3	CASSDDRVTDTQYF
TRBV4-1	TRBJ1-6	CASSQEAGALHF
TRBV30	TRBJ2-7	CAWSAVYEQYF
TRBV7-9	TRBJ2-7	CASSLAGGGGHEQYF
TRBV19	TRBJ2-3	CASSLTGTQYF
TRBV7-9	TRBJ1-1	CASSLVGGGEAFF
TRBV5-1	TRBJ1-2	CASSLGGGSPPYGYTF
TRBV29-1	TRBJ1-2	CSVGQGRDGYTF
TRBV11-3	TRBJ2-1	CASSRGQGDKNEQFF
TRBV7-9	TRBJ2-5	CASSLWRDEETQYF
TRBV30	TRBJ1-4	CAYDDGQRGEKLFF
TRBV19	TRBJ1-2	CASRVQGKGDYGYTF
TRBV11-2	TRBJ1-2	CASSPGRVGESYGYTF
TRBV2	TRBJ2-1	CASKPGLAGTVQFF
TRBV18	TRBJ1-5	CASSPGADNQPQHF
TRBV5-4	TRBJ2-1	CASSSRGGESYNEQFF
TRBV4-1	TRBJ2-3	CASSSRQGRDTQYF
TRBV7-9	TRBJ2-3	CASRLGQGTDTQYF
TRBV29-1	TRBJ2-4	CSVATGGALQYF
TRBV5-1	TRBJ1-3	CASSLGQGGGNTIYF
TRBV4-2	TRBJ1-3	CASGQTSGNTIYF
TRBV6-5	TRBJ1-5	CASRMGSNQPQHF
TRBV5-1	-	CASSLAGTGARFGEQYF
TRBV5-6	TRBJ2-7	CASSVGYGVTVYEQYF
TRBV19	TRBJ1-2	CASSIEASIYGYTF
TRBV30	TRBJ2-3	CAWRGTSGGYSTDTQYF
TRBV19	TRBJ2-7	CASSRGAGGLYEQYF
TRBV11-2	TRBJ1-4	CASSPRQVFNEKLFF